This T cell receptor beta chain came from a study of CD8+CD57+ T cells in acquired aplastic anemia. The overall study: Sorted CD4+ and CD8+ cells gave an average of roughly 3.2 ug of DNA. The average read count for CD4+ cells in healthy donors was some 9.9 million.

General observations from the study: The study found no significant CD8+ Simpson's diversity difference between patients and controls.

CDR1 and CDR2 from the germline V gene are SGHTA and FQGTGA. The ends were cut back, 8 bases at V and 0 bases at J, with 11 bases in the middle. This CDR3 comprises 15 residues. The TCR beta profiling, which covered VDJ combination and CDR3 sequence, was carried out using genomic DNA as the template. One entry per CDR3 protein, called by TCRdb with MiXCR from the reads. The sample consists of over 150,000 distinct CDR3 sequences, around 50% of them appearing once. Only a few counts were recorded for this clonotype. The antigen remains unidentified. Sequenced: sorted CD4+, CD8+, or CD8+CD57+ T cells (not recorded which) from PBMCs. The V gene is TRBV7-3, the J gene TRBJ1-6; D gene uncertain. The clonotype originates from a human donor in good health, serving as a control. The CDR3 coding sequence is TGTGCCAGCGGCCATGAAAGCTCCTATAATTCACCCCTCCACTTT. This translates into CASGHESSYNSPLHF.